This TCR beta chain was captured by sequencing in a study of OX40 agonist ivuxolimab in advanced cancers. Across the whole study: Mean age approximately 59 years, range roughly 20 to 85; nearly 85% male. Whole-study results and caveats: There were, on average, more expanded clones in CD8+ T cells than in CD4+.

The CDR3 contains 15 residues. Germline CDR1 SQVTM, CDR2 ANQGSEA. Trimming at V came to 5 bases and at J to 2 bases, leaving 10 bases not matched to a gene. Repertoires were generated with immunoSEQ multiplex PCR, while TCRdb's copy carries only in-frame clones and drops some. The table records tens of thousands of clones, around 90% of them present only once. Autoimmune disease history or systemic immunosuppression led to patients being barred. Drawing of blood for sampling happened at baseline, at cycle 4 day 1, and at cycle 7 day 1. As concerns this clone: The target antigen is unknown.

The chain couples TRBV29-1 to TRBJ2-3, with 7 bases aligning to TRBD2. This sequence originates from an adult with an advanced solid tumor such as melanoma, head and neck, liver or kidney cancer. Sequenced material: CD4+ or CD8+ T cells sorted from blood, taken in a trial of the OX40 agonist ivuxolimab. The CDR3 protein is CSVSGTGGFTDTQYF. DNA for the CDR3: TGCAGCGTTTCCGGGACGGGAGGATTCACAGATACGCAGTATTTT.